The next 26 T cell receptor beta chains were all read from a single sample in a study of T cells in Graves' hyperthyroidism and ophthalmopathy. TCR beta CDR3 region amplification was performed from RNA transcripts. The HTBI set primed first-round TCR CDR3 RT-PCR. Using its own MiXCR run on the multiplex PCR reads, TCRdb lists one record per CDR3 protein. The table lists hundreds of thousands of distinct CDR3 sequences, about a sixth of them singletons. Material: blood. These TCRs come from a young woman with Graves' hyperthyroidism that later progressed to Graves' ophthalmopathy.

This clonotype was recorded many times. The chain carries TRBV6-5 and TRBJ2-2; TRBD2 aligns across 11 bases. Germline CDR1 is MNHEY and CDR2 is SVGAGI. Trimming removed 8 bases from V and 1 base from J; junction bases left unmatched: 3. This CDR3 is 15 amino acids long. Written as DNA, the CDR3 is TGTGCCAGCCATAGCGGGAGGGTGAACACCGGGGAGCTGTTTTTT. It encodes CASHSGRVNTGELFF.

The chain recombines TRBV4-2 with TRBJ1-6; no clear D gene. V lost 3 bases and J lost 7, with 22 bases in between. Germline assignment: CDR1 LGHNA and CDR2 YNFKEQ. This CDR3 is 18 amino acids long. CDR3 protein: CASSHLAGSQPRNSPLHF. The CDR3, as DNA: TGTGCCAGCAGCCACTTGGCGGGGTCTCAGCCGCGAAATTCACCCCTCCACTTT.

The V gene is TRBV14, the J gene TRBJ2-7; 8 positions agree with TRBD1. Per the germline V gene, CDR1 is SGHDN and CDR2 is FVKESK. With V trimmed by 8 bases and J by 0 bases, 3 bases remained unmatched. This CDR3 is 13 amino acids long. Here the CDR3 DNA reads TGTGCCAGCGGCGGGACAGGCTCCTACGAGCAGTACTTC. Translation gives CASGGTGSYEQYF.

This clonotype was detected ten times or more. The V and J genes are TRBV5-8 and TRBJ2-5; TRBD2 agrees at 7 bases. There are 14 residues in the CDR3. The J segment lost 4 bases and the V segment lost 0 bases, leaving 3 bases of the junction unmatched. Germline values: CDR1 SGHTS, CDR2 YDEGEE. The CDR3 spells CASSLGTSLETQYF. CDR3 nucleotides: TGTGCCAGCAGCTTGGGGACTAGTTTAGAGACCCAGTACTTC.

The chain links TRBV28 to TRBJ1-1; TRBD1 agrees at 8 bases. This CDR3 comprises 17 residues. Looked up from germline, CDR1 is MDHEN and CDR2 is SYDVKM. V trimming: 2 bases; J trimming: 5 bases; junction bases outside the gene matches: 13. CDR3 in amino acids: CASSLAGQAPRATEAFF. CDR3 nucleotide sequence: TGTGCCAGCAGTTTAGCGGGACAGGCCCCTCGGGCGACTGAAGCTTTCTTT. The full variable domain, completed using reference TRBV28 and TRBJ1-1, is DVKVTQSSRYLVKRTGEKVFLECVQDMDHENMFWYRQDPGLGLRLIYFSYDVKMKEKGDIPEGYSVSREKKERFSLILESASTNQTSMYLCASSLAGQAPRATEAFFGQGTRLTVV.

This clonotype was detected only a few times. The CDR3 nucleotides are TGTGCCAGCAGTGACCCGGGGAACCCCTACGAGCAGTACTTC. This translates into CASSDPGNPYEQYF. The chain carries TRBV25-1 and TRBJ2-7, with D possibly being TRBD2 (5 bases). The CDR3 loop spans 14 amino acids. The V gene lost 3 bases and the J gene lost 2 bases, with 11 bases spanning the gap. The germline V gene encodes CDR1 MGHDK and CDR2 SYGVNS.

This clonotype was detected many times. V is TRBV12-3 or TRBV12-4 and J is TRBJ2-2; D gene ambiguous. V lost 10 bases to trimming and J lost 3 bases, with 12 bases between them. The CDR3 contains 13 residues. The CDR3 nucleotides are TGTGCCAACCTCCGAGGAGACACCGGGGAGCTGTTTTTT. Its translation is CANLRGDTGELFF.

This clonotype was seen only a few times. The chain recombines TRBV5-1 with TRBJ2-3; the D gene could be TRBD1 or TRBD2 (5 bases each). V gave up 4 bases and J gave up 6 bases, with 12 bases separating them. Per the germline V gene, CDR1 is SGHRS and CDR2 is YFSETQ. The CDR3 consists of 13 residues. This CDR3 is CASSPYWGDTQYF. CDR3 in DNA: TGCGCCAGCAGCCCTTACTGGGGGGATACGCAGTATTTT.

This clonotype has at least ten counts. The chain is built from TRBV30 and TRBJ1-2; no reliable D call. The V gene lost 1 base and the J gene lost 2 bases, with 11 bases spanning the gap. This CDR3 region has 14 residues. The V gene's germline CDR1 is GTSNPN and CDR2 SVGIG (reference sequence). The CDR3 DNA is TGTGCCTGGAGTGCTTCGGGGTGGAACTATGGCTACACCTTC. Protein product: CAWSASGWNYGYTF. Full variable domain (missing parts from reference TRBV30 and TRBJ1-2): SQTIHQWPATLVQPVGSPLSLECTVEGTSNPNLYWYRQAAGRGLQLLFYSVGIGQISSEVPQNLSASRPQDRQFILSSKKLLLSDSGFYLCAWSASGWNYGYTFGSGTRLTVV.

In this sample, this clonotype turned up many times. CDR3 bases: TGCGCCAGCAGCCTTGGGACAGGGGAGAGCACAGATACGCAGTATTTT. Protein product: CASSLGTGESTDTQYF. The V gene is TRBV4-3, the J gene TRBJ2-3; 10 bases agree with TRBD1. Germline CDR1 reads LGHNA; CDR2 reads YSLEER. The CDR3 is made up of 16 amino acids. Trimming took 4 bases from V and 0 from J; bases not matched to a gene: 4.

This rearrangement joins TRBV27 to TRBJ1-6; 12 nucleotides match TRBD1. Germline trimming cut 9 bases from V and 10 bases from J; bases unmatched to any gene: 28. Germline CDR1 reads MNHEY; CDR2 reads SMNVEV (reference sequence). The CDR3 spans 21 residues. CDR3 in amino acids: CARLVCRGQGARTPKESPLHF. The CDR3 DNA is TGTGCCAGGCTCGTTTGTAGGGGACAGGGGGCGCGAACCCCGAAGGAGTCACCCCTCCACTTT.

This clonotype has a single count. A read error may produce the germline difference seen at one junction end. This rearrangement joins TRBV3-1 to TRBJ2-1; TRBD2 agrees at 7 bases. CDR3 length: 14 amino acids. The V gene's germline CDR1 is LGHDT and CDR2 YNNKEL (reference sequence). CDR3 nucleotides: TGTGCCAGCAGCCAAGAGGGGCGAGGGCGGGAGCAGTGCTTC. It translates to CASSQEGRGREQCF.

In regard to this clonotype: A read error is possible here, since a much larger clone lies one base away. The chain is built from TRBV28 and TRBJ1-5; 8 nucleotides align to TRBD1. Germline V gives CDR1 MDHEN, CDR2 SYDVKM. The CDR3 is 15 amino acids. Trimming removed 4 bases from V and 6 bases from J; junction bases left unmatched: 8. The DNA of the CDR3 is TGTGCCAGCAGTTACGGGACAGGAATCAGTCAGCCCCAGCATTTT. The encoded protein is CASSYGTGISQPQHF.

This clonotype has just a few counts. This chain links TRBV20-1 with TRBJ2-1; TRBD2 aligns across 15 bases. The CDR3 extends over 19 amino acids. CDR1 is DFQATT and CDR2 is SNEGSKA in the germline V gene (reference sequence). With 6 bases clipped from V and 7 bases from J, the junction kept 19 bases outside the gene matches. In DNA, the CDR3 is TGCAGTGCCTTAGTGCTAGAGATTAGTGGACTAGCGGGAGGGAATGAGCAGTTCTTC. Protein product: CSALVLEISGLAGGNEQFF.

This clonotype was seen many times. The V gene is TRBV25-1, the J gene TRBJ2-1; TRBD2 aligns across 8 bases. The junction had 4 bases not matched to a gene; V was cut back by 1 base and J by 2 bases. This CDR3 spans 16 amino acids. The germline V gene encodes CDR1 MGHDK and CDR2 SYGVNS. CDR3 protein: CASSEWVGRAYNEQFF. CDR3 in DNA: TGTGCCAGCAGTGAATGGGTCGGGAGGGCCTACAATGAGCAGTTCTTC.

This clonotype was observed at least ten times. V usage is TRBV28 and J usage is TRBJ2-2, with 9 bases aligning to TRBD1. The CDR3 totals 18 residues. The trim removed 6 bases at V and 1 base at J, leaving 12 bases unmatched. CDR1 is MDHEN and CDR2 is SYDVKM in the germline V gene. CDR3 coding DNA: TGTGCCAGCAGGCCGAATCCTTACAGGGGGCGGAACACCGGGGAGCTGTTTTTT. It specifies CASRPNPYRGRNTGELFF.

The sample holds many counts of this clonotype. This sequence joins TRBV28 and TRBJ1-5, with no clear D. Germline-derived CDR1 and CDR2 are MDHEN and SYDVKM. V gave up 6 bases and J gave up 9 bases, with 15 bases separating them. The CDR3 runs 13 residues. CDR3 nucleotide sequence: TGTGCCAGCAGGTTCCAAGATGATCGGCCCCAGCATTTT. It encodes CASRFQDDRPQHF.

The chain carries TRBV5-1 and TRBJ2-5; 8 bases agree with TRBD1. The CDR3 contains 15 residues. Germline V gene data show CDR1 as SGHRS and CDR2 as YFSETQ. J was trimmed by 6 bases and V by 0 bases; bases with no gene match: 7. The CDR3 loop is CASSLAAGGLKTQYF. DNA for the CDR3: TGCGCCAGCAGCTTGGCGGCAGGGGGCTTGAAGACCCAGTACTTC.

This clonotype was seen repeatedly, ten times or more. The gene calls are TRBV20-1 and TRBJ1-2, with D tentatively TRBD1 (6 bases). From germline, CDR1 is DFQATT and CDR2 SNEGSKA (reference sequence). There are 15 residues in the CDR3. V shed 0 bases and J shed 3 bases, with 14 bases lying between them. CDR3 DNA: TGCAGTGCTAGAGAATTAACAGGGTCTCACTATGGCTACACCTTC. It specifies CSARELTGSHYGYTF.

Many counts were recorded for this clonotype. The rearrangement links TRBV5-1 to TRBJ2-3; D is perhaps TRBD2 (6 bases). Trimming shortened V by 4 bases and J by 0 bases, and 6 bases separated the two germline ends. CDR3 length: 13 amino acids. Germline V lookup: CDR1 SGHRS, CDR2 YFSETQ. The CDR3 spells CASSSGSTDTQYF. CDR3 in DNA: TGCGCCAGCAGCAGCGGGAGCACAGATACGCAGTATTTT.

This clonotype was picked up many times. CDR3 loop: CASSSVGYTIYF. The CDR3 bases are TGTGCCAGCAGTTCAGTGGGCTACACCATATATTTT. The chain uses TRBV12-3 or TRBV12-4 and TRBJ1-3, with D hard to call. V lost 4 bases to trimming and J lost 8 bases, with 9 bases between them. CDR3 size: 12 residues.

In this sample, this clonotype turned up many times. This chain connects TRBV4-1 to TRBJ2-7; TRBD2 agrees at 7 bases. In germline, CDR1 is MGHRA, CDR2 YSYEKL. V lost 0 bases to trimming and J lost 3 bases; unmatched junction nucleotides: 5. The CDR3 is 15 residues long. The CDR3 reads CASSQESGLIYEQYF. Here the CDR3 DNA reads TGCGCCAGCAGCCAAGAATCGGGACTAATCTACGAGCAGTACTTC.

J is TRBJ2-3 and V is TRBV7-2; possibly TRBD2 for D (6 bases). The length of the CDR3 is 16 residues. V was clipped by 0 bases and J by 6 bases, with 16 bases between them. The germline CDR1 and CDR2 sequences are SGHTA and FQGNSA. CDR3 protein: CASSLAATEGYDTQYF. DNA for the CDR3: TGTGCCAGCAGCTTAGCGGCGACGGAGGGATACGATACGCAGTATTTT. The full variable domain, its missing parts supplied by reference TRBV7-2 and TRBJ2-3, is GAGVSQSPSNKVTEKGKDVELRCDPISGHTALYWYRQSLGQGLEFLIYFQGNSAPDKSGLPSDRFSAERTGGSVSTLTIQRTQQEDSAVYLCASSLAATEGYDTQYFGPGTRLTVL.

Ten or more counts support this clonotype. The chain uses TRBV27 and TRBJ1-1; D uncertain. Germline assignment: CDR1 MNHEY and CDR2 SMNVEV (reference sequence). This CDR3 is built from 14 residues. V lost 3 bases, J lost 5 bases, and 13 bases lay in between. CDR3 loop: CASSLVDKRTEAFF. The CDR3 DNA reads as TGTGCCAGCAGTTTGGTGGATAAGAGGACTGAAGCTTTCTTT.

At least ten counts were recorded for this clonotype. This chain connects TRBV7-8 to TRBJ1-2; D gene uncertain. The CDR3 has 13 amino acids. Germline V gene lookup returns CDR1 SGHVS and CDR2 FQNEAQ. The ends were cut back, 3 bases at V and 6 bases at J, with 11 bases in the middle. The CDR3 protein is CASSFGIRDGYTF. CDR3 nucleotide sequence: TGTGCCAGCAGCTTCGGTATTAGGGATGGCTACACCTTC.

In its sample, this clonotype was seen many times. This CDR3 is CASSLGTSGSFYNEQFF. For the CDR3, the DNA is TGTGCCAGCAGTTTAGGGACTAGCGGGAGTTTCTACAATGAGCAGTTCTTC. The V call is TRBV27, the J call TRBJ2-1, with TRBD2 matching over 14 bases. Germline trimming cut 2 bases from V and 3 bases from J; bases unmatched to any gene: 3. Germline V gene sequence: CDR1 MNHEY, CDR2 SMNVEV (reference sequence). CDR3 length equals 17 residues.